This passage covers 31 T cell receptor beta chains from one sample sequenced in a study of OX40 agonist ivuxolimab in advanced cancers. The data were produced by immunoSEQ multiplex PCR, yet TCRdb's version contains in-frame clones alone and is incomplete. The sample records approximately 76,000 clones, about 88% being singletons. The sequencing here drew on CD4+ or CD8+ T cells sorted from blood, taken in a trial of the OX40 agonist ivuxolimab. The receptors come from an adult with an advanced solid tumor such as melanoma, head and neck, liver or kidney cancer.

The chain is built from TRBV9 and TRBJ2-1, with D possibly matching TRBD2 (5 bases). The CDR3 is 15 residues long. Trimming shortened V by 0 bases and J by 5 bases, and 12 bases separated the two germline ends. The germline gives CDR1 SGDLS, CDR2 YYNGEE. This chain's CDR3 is CASSVGPSSNNEQFF. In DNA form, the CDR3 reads TGTGCCAGCAGCGTAGGCCCCTCTAGCAACAATGAGCAGTTCTTC.

CDR3: CARGGRDRYYEQYF. The CDR3 region has the DNA TGTGCCAGGGGCGGTCGGGACAGGTACTACGAGCAGTACTTC. The rearrangement links TRBV21-1 to TRBJ2-7; the table's D call, TRBD1, was not checked against the DNA. TRBV21-1 is listed as a pseudogene. The CDR3 sequence is 14 residues long.

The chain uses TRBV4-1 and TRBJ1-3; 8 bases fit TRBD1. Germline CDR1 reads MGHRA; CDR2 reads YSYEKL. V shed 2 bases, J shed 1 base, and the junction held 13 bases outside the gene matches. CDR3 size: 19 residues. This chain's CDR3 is CASSQHGTGLPQSGNTIYF. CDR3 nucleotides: TGCGCCAGCAGCCAACATGGGACAGGTTTACCCCAATCTGGAAACACCATATATTTT.

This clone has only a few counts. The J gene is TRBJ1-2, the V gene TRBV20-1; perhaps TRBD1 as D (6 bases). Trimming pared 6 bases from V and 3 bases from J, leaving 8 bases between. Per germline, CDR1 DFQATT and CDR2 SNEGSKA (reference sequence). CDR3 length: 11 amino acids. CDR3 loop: CSASGDYGYTF. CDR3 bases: TGCAGTGCCTCAGGGGACTATGGCTACACCTTC.

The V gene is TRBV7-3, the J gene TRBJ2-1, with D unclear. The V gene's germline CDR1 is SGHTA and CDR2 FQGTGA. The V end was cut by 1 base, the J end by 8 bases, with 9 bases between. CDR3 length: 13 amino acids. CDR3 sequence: CASSLKVSDEQFF. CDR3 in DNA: TGTGCCAGCAGCTTAAAGGTATCGGATGAGCAGTTCTTC.

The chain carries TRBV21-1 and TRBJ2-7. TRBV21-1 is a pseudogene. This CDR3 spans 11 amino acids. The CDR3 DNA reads TGTTCTCCTCGAGACGGTTACGAGCAGTACTTC. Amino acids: CSPRDGYEQYF.

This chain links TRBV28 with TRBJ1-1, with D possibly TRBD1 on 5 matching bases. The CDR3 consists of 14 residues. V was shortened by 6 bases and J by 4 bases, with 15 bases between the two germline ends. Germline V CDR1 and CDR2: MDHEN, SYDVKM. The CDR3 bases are TGTGCCAGCAGGGGCGTGGGGCTCGCCACTGAAGCTTTCTTT. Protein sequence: CASRGVGLATEAFF.

The CDR3 protein is CASSGGNRYTQYF. In nucleotides, the CDR3 is TGCGCCAGCAGTGGAGGTAATCGATATACGCAGTATTTT. This chain joins TRBV10-1 and TRBJ2-3; no definite D call. Between the trimmed V and J ends, which lost 4 bases and 7 bases, there was a span of 12 bases. The germline CDR1 and CDR2 sequences are WNHNN and SYGVQD (reference sequence). The CDR3 runs to 13 residues.

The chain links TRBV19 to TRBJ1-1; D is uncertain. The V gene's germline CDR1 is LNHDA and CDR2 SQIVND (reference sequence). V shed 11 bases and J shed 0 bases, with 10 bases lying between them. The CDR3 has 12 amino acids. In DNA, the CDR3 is TGTGCCTCAAATAACATGAACACTGAAGCTTTCTTT. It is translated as CASNNMNTEAFF.

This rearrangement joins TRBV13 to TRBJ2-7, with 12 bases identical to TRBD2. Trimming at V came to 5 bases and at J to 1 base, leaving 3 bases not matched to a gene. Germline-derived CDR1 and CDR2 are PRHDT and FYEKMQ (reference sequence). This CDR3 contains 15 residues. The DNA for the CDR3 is TGTGCCAGCAGCCACGGACTAGCGGGATCCTACGAGCAGTACTTC. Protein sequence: CASSHGLAGSYEQYF.

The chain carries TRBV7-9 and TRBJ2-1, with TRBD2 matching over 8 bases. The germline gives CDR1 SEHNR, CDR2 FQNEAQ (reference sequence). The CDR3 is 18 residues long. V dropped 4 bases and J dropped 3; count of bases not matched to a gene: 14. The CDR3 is CASSYEPGSGSFYNEQFF. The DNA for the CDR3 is TGTGCCAGCAGCTACGAGCCTGGGAGCGGGAGCTTCTACAATGAGCAGTTCTTC.

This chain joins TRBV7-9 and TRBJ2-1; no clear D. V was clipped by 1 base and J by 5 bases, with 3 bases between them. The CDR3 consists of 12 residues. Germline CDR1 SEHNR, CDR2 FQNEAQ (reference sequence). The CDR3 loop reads CASSLEHNEQFF. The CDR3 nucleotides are TGTGCCAGCAGCTTAGAACACAATGAGCAGTTCTTC.

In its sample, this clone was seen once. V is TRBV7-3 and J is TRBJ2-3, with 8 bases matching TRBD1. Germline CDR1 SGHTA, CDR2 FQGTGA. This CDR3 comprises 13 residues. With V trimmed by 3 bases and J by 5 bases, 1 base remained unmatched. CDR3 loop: CASSFGTGDTQYF. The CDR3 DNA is TGTGCCAGCAGCTTCGGGACAGGAGATACGCAGTATTTT. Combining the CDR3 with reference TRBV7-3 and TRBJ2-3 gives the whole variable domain GAGVSQTPSNKVTEKGKYVELRCDPISGHTALYWYRQSLGQGPEFLIYFQGTGAADDSGLPNDRFFAVRPEGSVSTLKIQRTERGDSAVYLCASSFGTGDTQYFGPGTRLTVL.

In DNA form, the CDR3 reads TGTGCCAGCAGTTACGGTTTCAATTCACCCCTCCACTTT. The encoded protein is CASSYGFNSPLHF. This chain links TRBV28 with TRBJ1-6; D unclear. The germline V gene encodes CDR1 MDHEN and CDR2 SYDVKM. CDR3 length: 13 amino acids. Trimming removed 4 bases at V and 7 bases at J, with 8 bases between.

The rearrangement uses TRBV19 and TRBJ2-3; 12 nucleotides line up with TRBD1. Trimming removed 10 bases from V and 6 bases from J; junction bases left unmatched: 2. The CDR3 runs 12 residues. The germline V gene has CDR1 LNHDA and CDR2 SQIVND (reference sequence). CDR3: CATGTGGDTQYF. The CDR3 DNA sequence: TGTGCCACGGGGACAGGGGGCGATACGCAGTATTTT.

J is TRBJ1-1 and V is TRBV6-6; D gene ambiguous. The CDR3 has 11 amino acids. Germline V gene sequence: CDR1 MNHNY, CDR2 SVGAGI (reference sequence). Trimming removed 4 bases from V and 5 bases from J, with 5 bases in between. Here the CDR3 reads CASSSGTEAFF. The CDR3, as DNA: TGTGCCAGCAGTTCTGGGACTGAAGCTTTCTTT.

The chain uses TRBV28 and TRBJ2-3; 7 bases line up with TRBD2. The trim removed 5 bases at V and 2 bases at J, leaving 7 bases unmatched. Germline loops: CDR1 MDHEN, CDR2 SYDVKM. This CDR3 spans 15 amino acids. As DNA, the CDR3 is TGTGCCAGCAGTATCCAAAGCGGGATCACAGATACGCAGTATTTT. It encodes CASSIQSGITDTQYF.

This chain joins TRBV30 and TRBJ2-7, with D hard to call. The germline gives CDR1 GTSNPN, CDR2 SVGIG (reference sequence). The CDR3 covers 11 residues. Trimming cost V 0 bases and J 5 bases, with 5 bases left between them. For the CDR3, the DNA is TGTGCCTGGAGTGTAGCGAACGAGCAGTACTTC. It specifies CAWSVANEQYF.

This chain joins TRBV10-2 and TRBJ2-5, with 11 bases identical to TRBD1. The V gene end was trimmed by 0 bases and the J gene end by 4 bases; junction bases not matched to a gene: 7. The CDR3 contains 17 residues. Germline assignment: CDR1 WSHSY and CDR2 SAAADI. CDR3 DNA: TGCGCCAGCAGTGAGTCTCCAGGACAGGGGGCGGGAGAGACCCAGTACTTC. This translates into CASSESPGQGAGETQYF.

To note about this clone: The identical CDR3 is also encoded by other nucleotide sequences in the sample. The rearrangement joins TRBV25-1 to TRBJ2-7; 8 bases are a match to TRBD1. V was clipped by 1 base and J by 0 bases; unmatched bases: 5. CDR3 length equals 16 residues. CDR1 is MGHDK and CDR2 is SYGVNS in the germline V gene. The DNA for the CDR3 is TGTGCCAGCAGTGAATCCGAGGGACAGGCCTCCTACGAGCAGTACTTC. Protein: CASSESEGQASYEQYF.

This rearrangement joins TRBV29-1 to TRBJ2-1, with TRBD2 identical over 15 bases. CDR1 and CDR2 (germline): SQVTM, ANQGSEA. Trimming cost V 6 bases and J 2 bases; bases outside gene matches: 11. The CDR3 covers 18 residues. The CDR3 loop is CSVPPGTSGRHTYNEQFF. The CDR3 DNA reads TGCAGCGTCCCCCCCGGGACTAGCGGGAGGCACACCTACAATGAGCAGTTCTTC.

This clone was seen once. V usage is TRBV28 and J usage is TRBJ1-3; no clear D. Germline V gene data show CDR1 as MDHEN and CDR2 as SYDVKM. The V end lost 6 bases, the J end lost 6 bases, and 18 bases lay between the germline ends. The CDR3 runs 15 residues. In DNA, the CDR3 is TGTGCCAGCAGCCGAAGCTCCGACTGGGAAAACACCATATATTTT. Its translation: CASSRSSDWENTIYF.

CDR3 DNA: TGTGCCAGCAGTCAACTACCACTAGCGGAGATCACAGATACGCAGTATTTT. Protein: CASSQLPLAEITDTQYF. V gene TRBV11-3 combines with J gene TRBJ2-3, with TRBD2 matching 8 bases. CDR3 size: 17 residues. CDR1 SGHNT and CDR2 YENEEA come from the germline V gene. V was clipped by 6 bases and J by 2 bases; unmatched bases: 13.

The CDR3 spells CASSAGTLGMNTEAFF. The CDR3 coding sequence is TGTGCCAGCAGCGCCGGGACCCTCGGAATGAACACTGAAGCTTTCTTT. The chain carries TRBV9 and TRBJ1-1, with a possible D match to TRBD1 (5 bases). Trimming stripped 3 bases from V and 0 bases from J, with 15 bases between. The CDR3 is 16 amino acids. Germline V gene sequence: CDR1 SGDLS, CDR2 YYNGEE.

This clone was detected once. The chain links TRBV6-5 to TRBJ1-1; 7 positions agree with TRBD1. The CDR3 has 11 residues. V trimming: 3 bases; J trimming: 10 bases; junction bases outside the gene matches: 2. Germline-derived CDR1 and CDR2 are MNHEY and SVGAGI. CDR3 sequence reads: CASSYDRVAFF. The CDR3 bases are TGTGCCAGCAGTTATGACAGGGTAGCTTTCTTT.

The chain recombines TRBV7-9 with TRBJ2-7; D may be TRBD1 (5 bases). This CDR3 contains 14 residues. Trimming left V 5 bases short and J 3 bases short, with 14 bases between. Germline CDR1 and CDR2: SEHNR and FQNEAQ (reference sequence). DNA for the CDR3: TGTGCCAGCAGCCCATCGACAGCCTACTACGAGCAGTACTTC. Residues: CASSPSTAYYEQYF.

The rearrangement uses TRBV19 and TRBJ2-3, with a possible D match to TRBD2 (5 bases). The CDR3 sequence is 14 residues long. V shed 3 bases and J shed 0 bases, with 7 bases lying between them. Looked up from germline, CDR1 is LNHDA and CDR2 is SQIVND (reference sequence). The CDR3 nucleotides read TGTGCCAGTAGTATCAGCGGTAGCACAGATACGCAGTATTTT. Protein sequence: CASSISGSTDTQYF.

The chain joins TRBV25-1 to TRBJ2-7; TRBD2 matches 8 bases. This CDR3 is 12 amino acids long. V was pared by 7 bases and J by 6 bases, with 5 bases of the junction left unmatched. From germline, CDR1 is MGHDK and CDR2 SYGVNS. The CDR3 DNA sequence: TGTGCCAGCACCTTCGGGGGGGGCGAGCAGTACTTC. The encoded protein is CASTFGGGEQYF.

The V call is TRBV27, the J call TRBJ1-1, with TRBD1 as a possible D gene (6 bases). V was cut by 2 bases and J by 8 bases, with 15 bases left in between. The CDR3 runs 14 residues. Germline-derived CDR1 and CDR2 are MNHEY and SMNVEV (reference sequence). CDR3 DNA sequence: TGTGCCAGCAGTTTAGCGACAGGCCTAGTGGAAGCTTTCTTT. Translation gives CASSLATGLVEAFF.

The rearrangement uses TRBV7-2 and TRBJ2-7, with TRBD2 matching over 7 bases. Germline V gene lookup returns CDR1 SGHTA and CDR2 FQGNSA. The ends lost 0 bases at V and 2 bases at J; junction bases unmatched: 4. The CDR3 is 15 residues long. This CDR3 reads CASSLALAETYEQYF. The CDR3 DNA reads TGTGCCAGCAGCTTAGCCCTAGCGGAGACCTACGAGCAGTACTTC.

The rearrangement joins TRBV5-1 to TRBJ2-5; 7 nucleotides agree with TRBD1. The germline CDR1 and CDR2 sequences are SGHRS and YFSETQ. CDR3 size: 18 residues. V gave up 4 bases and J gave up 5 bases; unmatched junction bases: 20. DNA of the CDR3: TGCGCCAGCAGCCGAAGGGACAGCGCAAACTACATCGGGGAGACCCAGTACTTC. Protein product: CASSRRDSANYIGETQYF. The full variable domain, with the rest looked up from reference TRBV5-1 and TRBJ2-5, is KAGVTQTPRYLIKTRGQQVTLSCSPISGHRSVSWYQQTPGQGLQFLFEYFSETQRNKGNFPGRFSGRQFSNSRSEMNVSTLELGDSALYLCASSRRDSANYIGETQYFGPGTRLLVL.